The 4 T cell receptor beta chains in this list originate from one sample, sequenced in a study of blood T cell repertoires in COVID-19. Clones were read by immunoSEQ multiplex PCR, and TCRdb kept only the in-frame ones, dropping some. The sample lists about 48,000 clones, roughly 89% occurring once. Sequenced: peripheral blood. Source of these receptors: a woman older than 75 with acute or convalescent COVID-19.

The chain has TRBV3-1 (or the pseudogene TRBV3-2) and TRBJ2-5; TRBD2 agrees at 9 bases. The V gene end was trimmed by 2 bases and the J gene end by 4 bases; junction bases not matched to a gene: 8. Germline V gene data show CDR1 as LGHDT and CDR2 as YNNKEL (reference sequence). The CDR3 runs 16 residues. The CDR3 loop reads CASSQTMAGGGETQYF. The CDR3 DNA reads TGTGCCAGCAGCCAAACTATGGCGGGGGGGGGAGAGACCCAGTACTTC.

This chain links TRBV7-2 with TRBJ2-3, with unresolved D. The germline CDR1 and CDR2 sequences are SGHTA and FQGNSA. CDR3 size: 16 residues. Between the trimmed V and J ends, which lost 1 base and 4 bases, there was a span of 15 bases. The CDR3 is CASSLVSTRPPDTQYF. The CDR3 DNA reads TGTGCCAGCAGCTTAGTGAGCACCCGCCCCCCAGATACGCAGTATTTT. The whole variable domain, filled in from reference TRBV7-2 and TRBJ2-3, reads GAGVSQSPSNKVTEKGKDVELRCDPISGHTALYWYRQSLGQGLEFLIYFQGNSAPDKSGLPSDRFSAERTGGSVSTLTIQRTQQEDSAVYLCASSLVSTRPPDTQYFGPGTRLTVL.

This clone was seen a handful of times. The chain recombines TRBV12-5 with TRBJ2-1; possible D gene TRBD2, 6 bases. Trimming cost V 2 bases and J 6 bases, with 14 bases left between them. The CDR3 length is 15 residues. Germline V lookup: CDR1 LGHNT, CDR2 FRNRAP. CDR3 sequence reads: CASGLTLGGSNEQFF. CDR3 bases: TGTGCTAGTGGTTTGACCCTCGGAGGGTCCAATGAGCAGTTCTTC.

As regards this clone: A read error may account for a junction end that differs from germline. The chain has TRBV6-5 and TRBJ2-5; tentatively, D is TRBD2 (6 bases). CDR3 length equals 14 residues. CDR1 and CDR2 (germline): MNHEY, SVGAGI. The CDR3 here is CVSRRGRLDETQYF. CDR3 DNA: TGTGTCAGCAGGCGGGGCAGATTGGACGAGACCCAGTACTTC.